Included here is one TCR beta chain sequence, with context. Germline values: CDR1 MNHNY, CDR2 SVGAGI (reference sequence). CDR3 length: 16 residues. Trimming left V 0 bases short and J 2 bases short, with 13 bases between. This entry comes from a study of control samples from healthy donors and cancer patients. Libraries were prepared by immunoSEQ multiplex PCR; TCRdb keeps only in-frame clonotypes and omits some of them. The repertoire has 100,000 to 150,000 clones, around 86% of them found once; the top ten carry less than 9.5%. The TCR sequence derives from a man in his forties in good health. The chain is built from TRBV6-6 and TRBJ1-2; tentative D call: TRBD1 (5 bases). Sequencing was performed on blood. CDR3 amino acids: CASSYSVSGDNYGYTF. The CDR3 nucleotides are TGTGCCAGCAGTTACTCCGTTAGTGGGGACAACTATGGCTACACCTTC.